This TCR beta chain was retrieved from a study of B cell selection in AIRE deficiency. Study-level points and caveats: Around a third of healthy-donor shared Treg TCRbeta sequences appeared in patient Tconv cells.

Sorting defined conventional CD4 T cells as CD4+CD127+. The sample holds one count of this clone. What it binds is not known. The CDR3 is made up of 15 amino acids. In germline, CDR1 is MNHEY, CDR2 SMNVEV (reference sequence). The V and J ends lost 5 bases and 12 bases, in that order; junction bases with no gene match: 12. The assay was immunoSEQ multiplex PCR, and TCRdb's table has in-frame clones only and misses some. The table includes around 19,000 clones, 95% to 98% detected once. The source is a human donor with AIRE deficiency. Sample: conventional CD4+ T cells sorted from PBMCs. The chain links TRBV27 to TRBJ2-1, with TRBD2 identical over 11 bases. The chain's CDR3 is CASSPLTSGIIRQFF. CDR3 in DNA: TGTGCCAGCAGTCCCCTGACTAGCGGGATTATACGGCAGTTCTTC.